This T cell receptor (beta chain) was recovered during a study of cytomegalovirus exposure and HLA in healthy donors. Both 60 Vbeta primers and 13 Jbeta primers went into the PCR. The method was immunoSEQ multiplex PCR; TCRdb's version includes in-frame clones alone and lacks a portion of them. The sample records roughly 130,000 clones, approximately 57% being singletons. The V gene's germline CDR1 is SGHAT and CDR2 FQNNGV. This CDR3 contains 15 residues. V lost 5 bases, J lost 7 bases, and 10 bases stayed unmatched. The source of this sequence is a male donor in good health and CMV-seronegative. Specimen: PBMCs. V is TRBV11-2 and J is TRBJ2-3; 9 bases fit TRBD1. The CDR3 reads CASSPQGALDHTQYF. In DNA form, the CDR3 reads TGTGCCAGCAGCCCACAGGGGGCGCTTGACCATACGCAGTATTTT.